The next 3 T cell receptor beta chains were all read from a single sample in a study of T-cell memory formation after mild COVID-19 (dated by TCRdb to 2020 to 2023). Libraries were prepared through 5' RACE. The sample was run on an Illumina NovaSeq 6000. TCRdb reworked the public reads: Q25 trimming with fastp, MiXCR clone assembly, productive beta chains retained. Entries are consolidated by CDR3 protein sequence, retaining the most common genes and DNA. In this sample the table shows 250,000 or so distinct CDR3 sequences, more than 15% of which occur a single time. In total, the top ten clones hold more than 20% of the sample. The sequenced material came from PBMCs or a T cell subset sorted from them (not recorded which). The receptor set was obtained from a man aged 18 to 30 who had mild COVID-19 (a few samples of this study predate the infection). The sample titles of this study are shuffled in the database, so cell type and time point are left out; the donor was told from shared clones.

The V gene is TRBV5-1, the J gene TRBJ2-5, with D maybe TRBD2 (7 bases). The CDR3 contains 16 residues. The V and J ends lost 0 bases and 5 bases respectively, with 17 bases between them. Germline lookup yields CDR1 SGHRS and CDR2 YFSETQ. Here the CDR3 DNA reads TGCGCCAGCAGCTTGGAAGGGGGGCCGGGGGGTGAGACCCAGTACTTC. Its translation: CASSLEGGPGGETQYF.

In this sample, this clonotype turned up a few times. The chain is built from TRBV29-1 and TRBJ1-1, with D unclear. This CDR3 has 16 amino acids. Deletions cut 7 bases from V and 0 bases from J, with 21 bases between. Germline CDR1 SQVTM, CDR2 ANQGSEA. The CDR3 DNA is TGCAGCGCGGGAGGGTCTCAGGAAAGGGTGAACACTGAAGCTTTCTTT. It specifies CSAGGSQERVNTEAFF.

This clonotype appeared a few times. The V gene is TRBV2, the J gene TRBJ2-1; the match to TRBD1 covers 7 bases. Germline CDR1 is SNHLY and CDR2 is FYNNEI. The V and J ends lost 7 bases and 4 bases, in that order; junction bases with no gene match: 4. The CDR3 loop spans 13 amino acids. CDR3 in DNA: TGTGCCAGCAAACGGGACAGTTACAATGAGCAGTTCTTC. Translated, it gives CASKRDSYNEQFF.